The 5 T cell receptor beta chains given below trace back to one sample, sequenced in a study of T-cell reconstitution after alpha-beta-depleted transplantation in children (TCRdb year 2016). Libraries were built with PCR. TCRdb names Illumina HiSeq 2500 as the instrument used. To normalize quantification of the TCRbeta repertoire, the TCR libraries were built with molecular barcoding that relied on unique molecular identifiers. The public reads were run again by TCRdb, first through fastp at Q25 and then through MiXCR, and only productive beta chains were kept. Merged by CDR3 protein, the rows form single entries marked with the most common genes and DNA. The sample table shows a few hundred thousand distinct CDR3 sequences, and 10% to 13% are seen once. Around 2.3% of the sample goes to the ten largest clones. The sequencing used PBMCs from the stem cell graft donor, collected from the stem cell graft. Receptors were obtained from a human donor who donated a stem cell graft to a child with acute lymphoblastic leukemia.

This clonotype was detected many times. CDR3 nucleotides: TGCAGTGCGCTACGCGGGACAACTCAAGAGACCCAGTACTTC. Its translation is CSALRGTTQETQYF. The chain employs TRBV20-1 and TRBJ2-5, with D perhaps being TRBD1 or TRBD2 (6 bases each). This CDR3 is built from 14 residues. Germline V gene data show CDR1 as DFQATT and CDR2 as SNEGSKA (reference sequence). V dropped 6 bases and J dropped 2 bases, with 16 bases sitting between them.

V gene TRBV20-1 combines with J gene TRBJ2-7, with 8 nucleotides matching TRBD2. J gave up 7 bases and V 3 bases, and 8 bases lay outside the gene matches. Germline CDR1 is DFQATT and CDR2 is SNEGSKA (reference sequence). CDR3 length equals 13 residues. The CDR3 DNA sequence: TGCAGTGCTAGCGTGTCGGGAGGGGGGGAGCAGTACTTC. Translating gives CSASVSGGGEQYF.

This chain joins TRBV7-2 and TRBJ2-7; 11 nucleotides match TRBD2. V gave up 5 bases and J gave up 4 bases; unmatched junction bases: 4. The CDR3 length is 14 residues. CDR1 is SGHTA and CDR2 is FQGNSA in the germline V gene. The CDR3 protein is CASSVTSGAYEQYF. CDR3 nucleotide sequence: TGTGCCAGCAGCGTGACTAGCGGGGCGTACGAGCAGTACTTC.

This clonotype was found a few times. CDR3 nucleotides: TGTGCCAGCAGTTTAAGGCTAGGACAGGGAAGGAATCAGCCCCAGCATTTT. Its protein product is CASSLRLGQGRNQPQHF. This chain links TRBV12-3 or TRBV12-4 with TRBJ1-5; 8 bases line up with TRBD1. Losses at the gene ends were 2 bases for V and 4 bases for J; bases not matched to a gene: 10. CDR3 length: 17 residues.

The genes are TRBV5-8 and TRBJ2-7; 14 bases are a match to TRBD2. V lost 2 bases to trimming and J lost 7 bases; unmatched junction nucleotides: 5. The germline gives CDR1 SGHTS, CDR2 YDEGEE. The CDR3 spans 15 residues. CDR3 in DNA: TGTGCCAGCAGCTTAGGGACTAGCGGGAGTGGTGAGCAGTACTTC. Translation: CASSLGTSGSGEQYF.